This passage covers 7 T cell receptor beta chains from one sample sequenced in a study of cytomegalovirus exposure and HLA in healthy donors (dated by TCRdb to the late 2010s). Libraries were made using the immunoSEQ multiplex PCR assay. Entries here come from immuneACCESS through TCRdb and include only in-frame sequences with V and J called. Some clones fail to appear in such tables; in the studies checked, an unresolved V gene covers under half of the shortfall, and the cause of the remainder is unknown. The sample includes approximately 97,000 clones, with about 95% observed a single time. Approximately 0.91% of the sample rests with the top ten. Sequenced material: PBMCs. These TCRs come from a woman under 30 in good health and CMV-seronegative.

The chain combines TRBV2 with TRBJ2-7; 8 bases agree with TRBD2. V lost 4 bases and J lost 3; bases outside the gene matches: 8. Germline CDR1 SNHLY, CDR2 FYNNEI. The CDR3 sequence is 15 residues long. CDR3 coding DNA: TGTGCCAGCAGTGCAGGTCTAGCGGGTGTCTACGAGCAGTACTTC. It yields the protein CASSAGLAGVYEQYF.

The chain couples TRBV25-1 to TRBJ1-1; TRBD1 is a possible D gene (5 bases). Per the germline V gene, CDR1 is MGHDK and CDR2 is SYGVNS. Trimming cost V 3 bases and J 11 bases, with 13 bases left between them. The length of the CDR3 is 12 residues. CDR3 DNA: TGTGCCAGCAGTGAGCCAGGGTTAGTCGCTTTCTTT. The encoded protein is CASSEPGLVAFF.

This chain links TRBV18 with TRBJ2-1; D is perhaps TRBD1 (7 bases). Looked up from germline, CDR1 is KGHSH and CDR2 is LQKENI. V gave up 0 bases and J gave up 9 bases, with 15 bases separating them. This CDR3 comprises 15 residues. The CDR3 nucleotides read TGTGCCAGCTCACCACCAAATAACAGGGGAGGTGAGCAGTTCTTC. Translation gives CASSPPNNRGGEQFF.

This CDR3 is CASSLGNTGPYEQYF. The DNA for the CDR3 is TGTGCCAGCTCACTTGGTAACACAGGGCCCTACGAGCAGTACTTC. The chain links TRBV18 to TRBJ2-7, with a weak D call TRBD1 (6 bases). The CDR3 runs 15 residues. The V gene lost 4 bases and the J gene lost 2 bases, with 15 bases spanning the gap. CDR1 and CDR2 (germline): KGHSH, LQKENI.

The V gene is TRBV25-1, the J gene TRBJ2-5; tentative D call: TRBD1 (6 bases). Germline loops: CDR1 MGHDK, CDR2 SYGVNS. The V gene lost 0 bases and the J gene lost 5 bases, with 13 bases spanning the gap. This CDR3 region has 15 residues. The chain's CDR3 is CASSEYETGQETQYF. Here the CDR3 DNA reads TGTGCCAGCAGTGAATACGAGACAGGTCAGGAGACCCAGTACTTC.

The chain carries TRBV9 and TRBJ2-3; tentatively, D is TRBD2 (6 bases). V was shortened by 4 bases and J by 9 bases, with 15 bases between the two germline ends. Germline CDR1 SGDLS, CDR2 YYNGEE. The CDR3 is made up of 13 amino acids. The CDR3 region is CASSYPAGDTQYF. CDR3 in DNA: TGTGCCAGCAGCTACCCAGCGGGCGACACGCAGTATTTT.

This chain joins TRBV19 and TRBJ1-5; no firm D call. CDR3 size: 12 residues. The V and J ends lost 10 bases and 5 bases respectively, with 12 bases between them. The germline CDR1 and CDR2 sequences are LNHDA and SQIVND (reference sequence). The CDR3 DNA reads as TGTGCCACCTGGACTGAAGATCAGCCCCAGCATTTT. Translating it yields CATWTEDQPQHF.